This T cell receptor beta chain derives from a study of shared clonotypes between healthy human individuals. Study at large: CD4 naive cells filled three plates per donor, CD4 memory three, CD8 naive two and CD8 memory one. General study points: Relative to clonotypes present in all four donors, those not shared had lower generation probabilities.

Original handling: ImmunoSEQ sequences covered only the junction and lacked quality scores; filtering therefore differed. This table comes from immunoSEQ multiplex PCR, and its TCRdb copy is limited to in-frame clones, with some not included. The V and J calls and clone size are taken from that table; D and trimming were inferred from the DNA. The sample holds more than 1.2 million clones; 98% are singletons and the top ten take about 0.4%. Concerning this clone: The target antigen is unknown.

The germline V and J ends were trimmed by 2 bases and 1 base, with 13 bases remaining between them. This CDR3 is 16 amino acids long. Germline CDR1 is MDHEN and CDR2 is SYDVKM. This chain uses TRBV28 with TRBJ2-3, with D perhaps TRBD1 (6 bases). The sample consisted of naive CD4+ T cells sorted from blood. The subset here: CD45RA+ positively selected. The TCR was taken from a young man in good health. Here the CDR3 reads CASSLVQGSGTDTQYF. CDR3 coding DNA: TGTGCCAGCAGTTTAGTACAGGGTTCGGGCACAGATACGCAGTATTTT.